Sequencing of this T cell receptor beta chain was carried out in a study of blood T cell repertoires in COVID-19. For the study at large: Material from acute and convalescent COVID-19 was sourced from the United States, Italy and Spain.

Seattle participants joined during active infection and were tracked over time. Trimming stripped 4 bases from V and 10 bases from J, with 16 bases between. CDR3 length: 13 amino acids. Measured with immunoSEQ multiplex PCR; TCRdb has only the in-frame clones, and not every one. The repertoire holds about 150,000 clones, around 87% seen once, with over 2% in the top ten. This receptor was obtained from an elderly woman with COVID-19, enrolled during active disease. This chain joins TRBV12-3 or TRBV12-4 and TRBJ1-1; D may be TRBD1 (6 bases). The specimen was peripheral blood. The CDR3 DNA sequence: TGTGCCAGCAGTTCGATCAGGGGCGGGGGAGCTTTCTTT. Protein: CASSSIRGGGAFF.